Each of the 20 T cell receptor beta chains below was sequenced from the same sample in a study of shared clonotypes between healthy human individuals. Only in-frame clones appear in the TCRdb table, and some are missing; sequencing was by immunoSEQ multiplex PCR. The data contain 2 million to 2.5 million clones, roughly 92% of them singletons. Sequenced sample: naive CD4+ T cells from PBMCs. The sample's subset: CD45RA+ positively selected. The receptor set was obtained from a man aged 18-30 years in good health. Some clones in this sample may be carry-over from other donors' samples.

Regarding this clone: Other nucleotide sequences in the sample specify the same CDR3. The rearrangement uses TRBV5-4 and TRBJ1-4; TRBD1 matches at 7 bases. Unmatched junction bases numbered 4, after V lost 4 bases and J lost 1 base. This CDR3 is 15 amino acids long. Germline assignment: CDR1 SGHNT and CDR2 YYREEE (reference sequence). CDR3 residues: CASSLRQGTNEKLFF. The CDR3 DNA reads TGTGCCAGCAGCCTTAGACAGGGAACTAATGAAAAACTGTTTTTT. Complete variable domain (other parts from reference TRBV5-4 and TRBJ1-4): ETGVTQSPTHLIKTRGQQVTLRCSSQSGHNTVSWYQQALGQGPQFIFQYYREEENGRGNFPPRFSGLQFPNYSSELNVNALELDDSALYLCASSLRQGTNEKLFFGSGTQLSVL.

About this clone: Other DNA sequences from this sample encode an identical CDR3 as well. The chain joins TRBV5-4 to TRBJ2-7; D gene ambiguous. The germline V gene encodes CDR1 SGHNT and CDR2 YYREEE (reference sequence). Trimming took off 0 bases at V and 2 bases at J, with 6 bases between the two ends. This CDR3 is 13 amino acids long. DNA of the CDR3: TGTGCCAGCAGCTTGGTAGGTCCCTACGAGCAGTACTTC. Amino acids: CASSLVGPYEQYF.

V gene TRBV4-2 combines with J gene TRBJ1-2; the D gene is possibly TRBD1 (6 bases). Trimming pared 0 bases from V and 7 bases from J, leaving 21 bases between. The germline V gene encodes CDR1 LGHNA and CDR2 YNFKEQ. The CDR3 sequence is 17 residues long. The CDR3 bases are TGTGCCAGCAGCCAAGATCCACAGGGCGCTCCCATGGGTGGCTACACCTTC. It yields the protein CASSQDPQGAPMGGYTF.

The chain recombines TRBV6-5 with TRBJ2-1; no clear D gene. CDR3 length: 13 amino acids. Germline CDR1 MNHEY, CDR2 SVGAGI. V dropped 0 bases and J dropped 4 bases, with 4 bases sitting between them. The CDR3 nucleotides read TGTGCCAGCAGTTACTCGAATTACAATGAGCAGTTCTTC. As protein: CASSYSNYNEQFF.

This chain joins TRBV6-4 and TRBJ2-1, with 7 nucleotides matching TRBD2. V gave up 10 bases and J gave up 4 bases; unmatched junction bases: 10. Germline V gene lookup returns CDR1 MRHNA and CDR2 SNTAGT. The CDR3 extends over 14 amino acids. CDR3 DNA: TGTGCCACCTCATGGGGGGGTGGATACAATGAGCAGTTCTTC. This gives the protein CATSWGGGYNEQFF.

The V gene is TRBV2, the J gene TRBJ1-5, with 8 bases that match TRBD1. J was trimmed by 1 base and V by 6 bases; bases with no gene match: 5. The CDR3 runs to 15 residues. CDR1 is SNHLY and CDR2 is FYNNEI in the germline V gene. The CDR3 nucleotides read TGTGCCAGCAGACCAAGGACAGGGAGCAATCAGCCCCAGCATTTT. Residues: CASRPRTGSNQPQHF. The variable domain in full, completed from reference TRBV2 and TRBJ1-5, reads EPEVTQTPSHQVTQMGQEVILRCVPISNHLYFYWYRQILGQKVEFLVSFYNNEISEKSEIFDDQFSVERPDGSNFTLKIRSTKLEDSAMYFCASRPRTGSNQPQHFGDGTRLSIL.

The J gene is TRBJ2-5, the V gene TRBV2, with a weak D call TRBD1 (7 bases). Germline V CDR1 and CDR2: SNHLY, FYNNEI. The CDR3 runs to 13 residues. Trimming removed 6 bases at V and 4 bases at J, with 12 bases between. For the CDR3, the DNA is TGTGCCAGCAGAACCCAGGGGGGAGAGACCCAGTACTTC. Residues: CASRTQGGETQYF.

In this sample, this clone turned up a few times. The gene calls are TRBV5-1 and TRBJ1-1; D call uncertain. The CDR3 loop spans 13 amino acids. The germline CDR1 and CDR2 sequences are SGHRS and YFSETQ. Trimming pared 3 bases from V and 6 bases from J, leaving 12 bases between. The DNA for the CDR3 is TGCGCCAGCAGCTCTGAGAGGGCGGCTGAAGCTTTCTTT. Translating it yields CASSSERAAEAFF.

On this clone itself: The sample holds other DNA sequences that translate to the same CDR3. The chain carries TRBV28 and TRBJ1-5; D unresolved. Germline V gene lookup returns CDR1 MDHEN and CDR2 SYDVKM. This CDR3 is built from 15 residues. Deletions cut 6 bases from V and 2 bases from J, with 14 bases between. The CDR3 DNA sequence: TGTGCCAGCAGCCTGGGCGGCGGCCGCAATCAGCCCCAGCATTTT. It specifies CASSLGGGRNQPQHF.

This clone was recorded only once. This chain connects TRBV10-3 to TRBJ2-1; tentative D call: TRBD1 (6 bases). This CDR3 region has 16 residues. CDR1 is ENHRY, CDR2 SYGVKD, per germline. V lost 0 bases and J 4 bases, leaving 13 bases between the germline ends. CDR3 residues: CAISESKGQPYNEQFF. CDR3 in DNA: TGTGCCATCAGTGAGTCGAAAGGACAGCCTTACAATGAGCAGTTCTTC.

This chain uses TRBV5-1 with TRBJ2-2, with D perhaps matching TRBD2 (5 bases). The germline V gene encodes CDR1 SGHRS and CDR2 YFSETQ. V lost 7 bases and J 7 bases, leaving 11 bases between the germline ends. The CDR3 is 12 amino acids. Here the CDR3 DNA reads TGCGCCAGCGGAGGAGGCGGCGGGGAGCTGTTTTTT. The encoded protein is CASGGGGGELFF.

The chain couples TRBV28 to TRBJ2-5, with 7 bases lining up with TRBD1. The tail of the sequence fits TRBJ2-7 better, so the J call may be wrong. This CDR3 region has 14 residues. Germline CDR1 MDHEN, CDR2 SYDVKM. CDR3 sequence: CASRSTGISYEQYF. In DNA form, the CDR3 reads TGTGCCAGCAGATCGACAGGGATCTCCTACGAGCAGTACTTC.

The chain recombines TRBV5-1 with TRBJ2-5; 8 bases align to TRBD1. With V trimmed by 4 bases and J by 0 bases, 5 bases remained unmatched. Per germline, CDR1 SGHRS and CDR2 YFSETQ. The CDR3 is made up of 15 amino acids. The CDR3: CASSAPTGDQETQYF. The CDR3 DNA sequence: TGCGCCAGCAGCGCCCCGACAGGGGACCAAGAGACCCAGTACTTC.

The J gene is TRBJ1-1, the V gene TRBV6-6; D not resolved. CDR3 size: 15 residues. Trimming removed 4 bases at V and 3 bases at J, with 15 bases between. Germline V gene lookup returns CDR1 MNHNY and CDR2 SVGAGI (reference sequence). The CDR3 protein is CASSFPVGMDTEAFF. The CDR3 nucleotides read TGTGCCAGCAGTTTCCCAGTAGGCATGGACACTGAAGCTTTCTTT.

Concerning this clone itself: Within the sample, other DNA sequences also encode this same CDR3. The gene calls are TRBV9 and TRBJ2-3; D is unresolved. V shed 3 bases and J shed 3 bases, with 5 bases lying between them. The CDR3 totals 12 residues. CDR1 is SGDLS, CDR2 YYNGEE, per germline. CDR3 protein: CASSELTDTQYF. DNA for the CDR3: TGTGCCAGCAGCGAACTTACAGATACGCAGTATTTT. Complete variable domain (other parts from reference TRBV9 and TRBJ2-3): DSGVTQTPKHLITATGQRVTLRCSPRSGDLSVYWYQQSLDQGLQFLIQYYNGEERAKGNILERFSAQQFPDLHSELNLSSLELGDSALYFCASSELTDTQYFGPGTRLTVL.

This clone was counted between two and nine times. The gene calls are TRBV5-1 and TRBJ1-1; 7 nucleotides agree with TRBD1. The ends lost 4 bases at V and 7 bases at J; junction bases unmatched: 10. Germline V CDR1 and CDR2: SGHRS, YFSETQ. This CDR3 region has 14 residues. CDR3 sequence (DNA): TGCGCCAGCAGCAGCTTACAGGGGACGGATGAAGCTTTCTTT. This sequence encodes CASSSLQGTDEAFF. Complete variable domain (other parts from reference TRBV5-1 and TRBJ1-1): KAGVTQTPRYLIKTRGQQVTLSCSPISGHRSVSWYQQTPGQGLQFLFEYFSETQRNKGNFPGRFSGRQFSNSRSEMNVSTLELGDSALYLCASSSLQGTDEAFFGQGTRLTVV.

The rearrangement links TRBV25-1 to TRBJ2-7; TRBD2 agrees at 9 bases. The V gene end was trimmed by 3 bases and the J gene end by 5 bases; junction bases not matched to a gene: 14. The CDR3 runs 17 residues. Germline V gives CDR1 MGHDK, CDR2 SYGVNS. CDR3 protein: CASSDGVLAGRFHEQYF. CDR3 DNA sequence: TGTGCCAGCAGTGATGGTGTCCTAGCGGGACGATTCCACGAGCAGTACTTC.

The chain combines TRBV7-2 with TRBJ2-1, with TRBD2 matching 8 bases. V gave up 5 bases and J gave up 8 bases; unmatched junction bases: 8. From germline, CDR1 is SGHTA and CDR2 FQGNSA. The CDR3 totals 14 residues. The CDR3 here is CASSLMTSDDEQFF. The CDR3 DNA reads as TGTGCCAGCAGCCTTATGACTAGCGATGATGAGCAGTTCTTC.

V and J are TRBV19 and TRBJ2-2, with TRBD1 matching 9 bases. Germline CDR1 is LNHDA and CDR2 is SQIVND (reference sequence). CDR3 length equals 16 residues. The V and J ends lost 4 bases and 4 bases, in that order; junction bases with no gene match: 7. The CDR3 region is CASSTRGTGPTGELFF. DNA of the CDR3: TGTGCCAGTAGTACTAGGGGGACAGGGCCCACCGGGGAGCTGTTTTTT. The full variable domain, completed using reference TRBV19 and TRBJ2-2, is DGGITQSPKYLFRKEGQNVTLSCEQNLNHDAMYWYRQDPGQGLRLIYYSQIVNDFQKGDIAEGYSVSREKKESFPLTVTSAQKNPTAFYLCASSTRGTGPTGELFFGEGSRLTVL.

The J gene is TRBJ1-4, the V gene TRBV11-2; a weak D match, TRBD1 (5 bases). The CDR3 runs 14 residues. V lost 3 bases and J 3 bases, leaving 8 bases between the germline ends. CDR1 and CDR2 (germline): SGHAT, FQNNGV. The CDR3 nucleotides read TGTGCCAGCAGCTTTAAGGGGCCTAATGAAAAACTGTTTTTT. It is translated as CASSFKGPNEKLFF.